The rows below give T cell receptor beta chains drawn from one sample of a study of cytomegalovirus exposure and HLA in healthy donors. Using immunoSEQ multiplex PCR, the repertoire was profiled, and TCRdb retains in-frame clones only, with some absent. In the table there are around 120,000 clones, about 91% of which are singletons. Sample: PBMCs. The source is a man aged 18 to 30 in good health and CMV-seronegative. The CDR3 runs from the conserved cysteine through the conserved F or W.

TRBJ2-1	13	TRBV11-3	CASSPLGPHEQFF
TRBJ1-1	12	TRBV6-5	CASTNLNTEAFF
TRBJ2-1	17	TRBV9	CASSVRSRDKYYNEQFF
TRBJ2-6	13	TRBV25-1	CASSPPGANVLTF
TRBJ2-3	18	TRBV5-1	CASSLSQRGTLATDTQYF
TRBJ2-7	15	TRBV25-1	CASSGFRGHEYEQYF
TRBJ2-1	15	TRBV2	CASSVQGQGYNEQFF
TRBJ2-5	15	TRBV7-9	CASSSQGAHQETQYF
TRBJ1-2	14	TRBV29-1	CSVDPGTRPYGYTF
TRBJ1-2	16	TRBV27	CASSNAKKTGGDGYTF
TRBJ1-2	14	TRBV14	CASSPQGSAAGYTF
TRBJ1-2	14	TRBV9	CASSEQQGLYGYTF
TRBJ1-4	13	TRBV2	CASMRGGNEKLFF
TRBJ1-2	20	TRBV19	CASTSAGVYEKSGGGHGYTF
TRBJ1-2	15	TRBV19	CASQGRGASNYGYTF
TRBJ2-1	16	TRBV21-1	CASSPKLVGPSGRLFF
TRBJ2-6	15	TRBV28	CASSPHSSGANVLTF
TRBJ2-7	14	TRBV5-6	CASSSPGQNYEQYF
TRBJ2-1	16	TRBV12-1	CASSCELAGAGNEQFF
TRBJ1-2	14	TRBV28	CASSFRGQHYGYTF
TRBJ2-3	16	TRBV5-6	CASSLEGGLYTDTQYF
TRBJ2-2	15	TRBV4-1	CASSQSGLAWGELFF
TRBJ1-4	14	TRBV2	CASTSDRSREKLFF
TRBJ2-7	11	TRBV6-1	CASKQSYEQYF
TRBJ1-4	18	TRBV27	CASSLRPALRGIHEKLFF
TRBJ1-4	18	TRBV7-9	CASSPPGTGDLRIEKLFF
TRBJ1-2	14	TRBV11-2	CASSFAGQGYGYTF
TRBJ2-5	14	TRBV28	CASSPRQVQETQYF
TRBJ2-3	15	TRBV5-1	CASSDGTLRPDTQYF
TRBJ2-7	13	TRBV25-1	CASSERLAGEQYF
TRBJ2-2	14	TRBV7-2	CASRGQLNTGELFF
TRBJ1-2	12	TRBV2	CASVAGGHGYTF
TRBJ2-3	18	TRBV4-1	CASSQIAPWDSGGDTQYF
TRBJ2-7	18	TRBV28	CASSPFSAGSGISYEQYF
TRBJ2-7	14	TRBV7-6	CASSALAVSYEQYF
TRBJ2-5	15	TRBV28	CASSLTGTGKETQYF
TRBJ2-1	12	TRBV12-5	CASGRGYNEQFF
TRBJ2-6	18	TRBV29-1	CSVEEQGHGTSGANVLTF
TRBJ2-4	14	TRBV27	CASSSGWTKNIQYF
TRBJ2-7	15	TRBV11-2	CASSHGTPGDDEQYF
TRBJ1-1	16	TRBV11-2	CASSLDGTGRGTEAFF
TRBJ2-5	15	TRBV7-2	CASSLIRSGEETQYF
TRBJ1-1	15	TRBV5-6	CASSSRTGINTEAFF
TRBJ2-7	15	TRBV7-2	CASSFRTGVLDEQYF
TRBJ2-6	16	TRBV15	CATSSLRDSGANVLTF
TRBJ2-5	14	TRBV5-1	CASSPGTAQETQYF
TRBJ2-7	15	TRBV9	CASSSVGTSTHEQYF
TRBJ2-1	15	TRBV5-1	CASTPRSGGRNEQFF
TRBJ2-1	16	TRBV5-1	CASSSVSGGMWNEQFF
TRBJ1-2	15	TRBV19	CASSSNTGPARGYTF
TRBJ2-2	15	TRBV11-3	CASSSSGSRTGELFF
TRBJ1-1	14	TRBV28	CASSFRGLSTEAFF
TRBJ2-7	14	TRBV6-1	CASSEGLHSYEQYF
TRBJ1-2	14	TRBV6-6	CASSYQQGRYGYTF
TRBJ2-7	14	TRBV13	CASSLGQGVGEQYF
TRBJ1-4	13	TRBV7-6	CASSFVGGEKLFF
TRBJ2-7	15	TRBV6-1	CASSEFRDSWYEQYF